This T cell receptor (beta chain) emerged from a study of patients and donors after allogeneic stem cell transplantation. Germline assignment: CDR1 KGHSH and CDR2 LQKENI. After removal of 3 bases from V and 8 bases from J, the junction contained 6 bases not matched to a gene. The CDR3 is 15 amino acids. TCRdb re-analysed the RT-PCR reads in MiXCR, keeping a single row per CDR3 protein. The sample has roughly 180,000 distinct CDR3 sequences; around two fifths are singletons. The V call is TRBV18, the J call TRBJ2-1, with 11 positions matching TRBD2. The TCR originated in a human donor who was either an allogeneic HSCT recipient or a stem cell or donor lymphocyte infusion donor (not recorded which). It is not recorded whose cells these are; they may come from a transplant donor. Specimen: blood, either unsorted or a sorted T cell fraction (not recorded which). The CDR3 sequence: CASSPRLAGGDEQFF. CDR3 nucleotide sequence: TGTGCCAGCTCACCGAGGCTAGCGGGGGGCGATGAGCAGTTCTTC.